The following is a T cell receptor (beta chain) sequence with its context. What this receptor recognizes is not known. Base qualities are not at hand, and no much larger clone is one base apart. The sample is drawn from a study of spatial heterogeneity in lung cancer (dated by TCRdb to between 2017 and 2020). Context from the whole study: Beta-chain transcripts were consistently detected in greater numbers than alpha-chain transcripts, which likely reflects a higher abundance of beta-chain transcripts. In the raw uncorrected reads, each unique combination of TCR and UMI appeared more than ten times on average. TCR alpha and beta repertoires were quantitatively compared across multiple tumor regions, matched nontumor lung and blood in non-small cell lung cancer. Nonsynonymous mutation counts, determined by whole-exome sequencing of tumor tissue, were related to features of the TCR repertoire. At surgery, both alpha and beta chains were TCR-sequenced in about 200 tumor regions, fewer than 85 matched nontumor lung samples and a few dozen PBMC samples. General findings and caveats noted by the study authors: Additional single-cell paired TCR alpha and beta sequencing was considered necessary to confirm, at a functional level, the hypothesis that regional TCRs recognize regional mutations. Ubiquitous expanded tumor TCRs were found in blood more often at tumor resection than at routine follow-up.

Library generation was performed with 5' RACE. Sequencing used a NextSeq 500. To allow correction of PCR and sequencing errors, the TCR library protocol tagged every TCR cDNA molecule with a unique molecular identifier. Per the source publication's procedure: TCR identification, UMI-based error correction and CDR3 extraction were performed with Decombinator tools. Expanded TCRs were defined as those above a frequency of 2 per 1,000, corresponding to the top 1% of the tumor frequency distribution. Rényi diversity was computed with the R vegan package after subsampling each repertoire 100 times to 5,000 TCRs. CDR3 similarity networks were built from amino acid triplet string-kernel similarity, connecting CDR3s with pairwise similarity above 0.82. TCRdb applied fastp at Q25 and MiXCR to the public reads, then kept only in-frame beta chains. When rows share a CDR3 protein, they turn into one entry using the most common DNA and genes. The authors' filters were not applied to this entry. This sample lists 60,000 to 65,000 distinct CDR3 sequences; more than 7% were detected once. The ten largest account for about 16% of the sample.

Sample time point, as interpreted from the label and publication: sample taken at primary tumor resection. TCR sequencing used whole RNA extracted from tumor and nontumor lung tissue, or from cryopreserved PBMC samples, without cell sorting. The donors were around 69 patients from the lung TRACERx cohort who had early-stage, untreated non-small cell lung cancer. Only patients with enough RNA available from two or more tumor regions were chosen for TCR sequencing. From the cysteine up to the phenylalanine, the CDR3 has a length of 18 residues. The entry retains the CDR3 DNA only, 54 bases that are in frame from base 1.

This chain joins TRBV21-1 to TRBJ1-6; the table's D call, TRBD1, was not checked against the DNA. TRBV21-1 is designated a pseudogene. The sample consisted of PBMCs, taken at surgery. This sequence was found in a female donor with early-stage non-small cell lung cancer. CDR3 reads: CASSKRKTGGSYNSPLHF. Read as DNA, the sequence is TGTGCCAGCAGCAAAAGAAAGACAGGGGGCTCCTATAATTCACCCCTCCACTTT.